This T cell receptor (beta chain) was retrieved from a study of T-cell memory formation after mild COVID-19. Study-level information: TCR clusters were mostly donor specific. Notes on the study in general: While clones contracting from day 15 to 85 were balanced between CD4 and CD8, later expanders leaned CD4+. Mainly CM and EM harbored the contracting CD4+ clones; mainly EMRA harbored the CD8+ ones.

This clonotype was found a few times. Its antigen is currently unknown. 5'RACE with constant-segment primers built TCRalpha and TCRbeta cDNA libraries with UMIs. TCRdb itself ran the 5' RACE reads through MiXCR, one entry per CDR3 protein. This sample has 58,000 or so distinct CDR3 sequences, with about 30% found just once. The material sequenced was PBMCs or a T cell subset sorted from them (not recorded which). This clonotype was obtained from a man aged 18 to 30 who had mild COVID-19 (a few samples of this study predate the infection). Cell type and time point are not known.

CDR3 nucleotides: TGTGCCAGCAGTTATACTATCTCCTACAATGAGCAGTTCTTC. It is translated as CASSYTISYNEQFF. The V gene is TRBV6-2 or TRBV6-3, the J gene TRBJ2-1, with D uncertain. Germline V lookup: CDR1 MNHEY, CDR2 SVGEGT. The CDR3 extends over 14 amino acids. V lost 3 bases and J 0 bases, leaving 6 bases between the germline ends.